This section outlines one TCR beta chain sequence together with its context. This sample stems from a study of cytomegalovirus exposure and HLA in healthy donors. PCR was performed using 60 Vbeta and 13 Jbeta primers. The table came from immunoSEQ multiplex PCR; TCRdb's copy has only in-frame clones and leaves some out. The sample lists about 140,000 clones, 87% occurring once. V lost 2 bases and J lost 3; bases outside the gene matches: 6. The CDR3 is 15 amino acids. CDR1 and CDR2 from the germline V gene are SGHRS and YFSETQ. The chain has TRBV5-1 and TRBJ2-3, with 7 bases that match TRBD2. Sample: PBMCs. The receptor was derived from a woman in her twenties or thirties in good health and CMV-seronegative. The CDR3 nucleotides are TGCGCCAGCAGCTTCCCTAAAGCGGGGACAGATACGCAGTATTTT. It yields the protein CASSFPKAGTDTQYF.